One sample yielded the 31 T cell receptor beta chains listed below, sequenced in a study of Tregs in tolerant kidney transplant recipients. The nonmyeloablative bone marrow transplants came from related graft donors, with transient mixed chimerism. Libraries were prepared by immunoSEQ multiplex PCR; TCRdb keeps only in-frame clonotypes and omits some of them. This sample has about 81,000 clones; roughly nine tenths occur once, and the top ten carry 1.5% to 2%. The specimen was CD4+ T cells from blood (PBMCs), collected 24 months after the transplant. The receptors were sampled from a human patient who received a combined kidney and bone marrow transplant. The graft donor may have given rise to some T cells.

The rearrangement uses TRBV7-8 and TRBJ2-7; 7 bases align to TRBD1. This CDR3 has 15 amino acids. Per germline, CDR1 SGHVS and CDR2 FQNEAQ. Unmatched junction bases numbered 5, after V lost 1 base and J lost 2 bases. CDR3 in amino acids: CASSLGQGGTYEQYF. The CDR3 DNA sequence: TGTGCCAGCAGCTTAGGACAGGGTGGAACCTACGAGCAGTACTTC.

The chain combines TRBV27 with TRBJ2-1; 8 bases agree with TRBD2. CDR1 and CDR2 (germline): MNHEY, SMNVEV (reference sequence). The ends lost 3 bases at V and 3 bases at J; junction bases unmatched: 13. The CDR3 loop spans 18 amino acids. CDR3: CASSFSGLGFGSYNEQFF. Written as DNA, the CDR3 is TGTGCCAGCAGTTTTTCGGGACTAGGATTTGGGAGCTACAATGAGCAGTTCTTC.

The rearrangement links TRBV9 to TRBJ1-2; 7 bases are shared with TRBD1. Germline CDR1 is SGDLS and CDR2 is YYNGEE. After removal of 3 bases from V and 7 bases from J, the junction contained 3 bases not matched to a gene. The CDR3 sequence is 12 residues long. CDR3 in DNA: TGTGCCAGCAGCGCCCGGGACAGTGGCTACACCTTC. Protein: CASSARDSGYTF. Drawing the rest from reference TRBV9 and TRBJ1-2, the complete variable domain is DSGVTQTPKHLITATGQRVTLRCSPRSGDLSVYWYQQSLDQGLQFLIQYYNGEERAKGNILERFSAQQFPDLHSELNLSSLELGDSALYFCASSARDSGYTFGSGTRLTVV.

This clone occurred once. The chain carries TRBV7-3 and TRBJ2-1, with 10 nucleotides matching TRBD2. The J segment lost 7 bases and the V segment lost 4 bases, leaving 1 base of the junction unmatched. The CDR3 has 13 amino acids. Germline CDR1 is SGHTA and CDR2 is FQGTGA. The CDR3 is CASSSGLANEQFF. CDR3 nucleotide sequence: TGTGCCAGCAGCTCGGGACTAGCGAATGAGCAGTTCTTC.

This chain connects TRBV2 to TRBJ2-1; tentatively, D is TRBD2 (6 bases). The germline V and J ends were trimmed by 7 bases and 1 base, with 14 bases remaining between them. Germline values: CDR1 SNHLY, CDR2 FYNNEI. This CDR3 spans 15 amino acids. The CDR3 bases are TGTGCCAGCAAACCGGGACTTAGATCCTACAATGAGCAGTTCTTC. It codes for CASKPGLRSYNEQFF.

The J gene is TRBJ2-3, the V gene TRBV7-2; TRBD2 matches at 7 bases. The germline V gene encodes CDR1 SGHTA and CDR2 FQGNSA. V dropped 5 bases and J dropped 5; count of bases not matched to a gene: 16. The CDR3 is 17 residues long. The CDR3 DNA reads TGTGCCAGCAGCACCCGCCTACTAGCGACCAGGAGAGATACGCAGTATTTT. Its protein is CASSTRLLATRRDTQYF.

This clone appeared a few times. This specimen includes other DNA sequences encoding the same CDR3. The rearrangement joins TRBV2 to TRBJ2-1; 11 bases fit TRBD2. The CDR3 consists of 15 residues. After removal of 6 bases from V and 4 bases from J, the junction contained 5 bases not matched to a gene. Germline CDR1 reads SNHLY; CDR2 reads FYNNEI. CDR3 in amino acids: CASSLRLAGYNEQFF. DNA of the CDR3: TGTGCCAGCAGCCTCAGACTAGCGGGGTACAATGAGCAGTTCTTC.

V is TRBV2 and J is TRBJ1-5; the D gene is possibly TRBD1 (5 bases). The CDR3 covers 15 residues. Germline CDR1 is SNHLY and CDR2 is FYNNEI. With 6 bases removed from V and 4 bases from J, the gap between germline ends came to 16 bases. CDR3 residues: CASSRDSFANQPQHF. In DNA, the CDR3 is TGTGCCAGCAGCCGGGACTCCTTCGCTAATCAGCCCCAGCATTTT.

The CDR3 DNA sequence: TGTGCCAGCAGCTTTTTGGGACAGCTTTATAAGGGCTACACCTTC. This codes for CASSFLGQLYKGYTF. V usage is TRBV7-2 and J usage is TRBJ1-2; TRBD1 matches 7 bases. The junction had 12 bases not matched to a gene; V was cut back by 3 bases and J by 8 bases. Germline V gene data show CDR1 as SGHTA and CDR2 as FQGNSA. The length of the CDR3 is 15 residues.

J is TRBJ1-2 and V is TRBV7-2, with a tentative D call TRBD1 (6 bases). V was cut by 5 bases and J by 1 base, with 14 bases left in between. The length of the CDR3 is 15 residues. CDR1 is SGHTA and CDR2 is FQGNSA in the germline V gene. CDR3 residues: CASSITGSYNYGYTF. CDR3 coding DNA: TGTGCCAGCAGCATTACAGGGTCCTATAACTATGGCTACACCTTC.

The chain links TRBV11-2 to TRBJ1-6; D remains unclear. Trimming removed 1 base at V and 6 bases at J, with 4 bases between. CDR3 length equals 13 residues. The germline gives CDR1 SGHAT, CDR2 FQNNGV. CDR3 protein: CASSLASNSPLHF. In DNA form, the CDR3 reads TGTGCCAGCAGCTTAGCGAGTAATTCACCCCTCCACTTT.

The chain couples TRBV9 to TRBJ2-3; D ambiguous. Per the germline V gene, CDR1 is SGDLS and CDR2 is YYNGEE. Trimming took 2 bases from V and 5 from J, leaving 6 bases between them. The CDR3 totals 12 residues. CDR3 loop: CASSVRGDTQYF. DNA for the CDR3: TGTGCCAGCAGCGTCCGCGGAGATACGCAGTATTTT.

This clone was detected only once. This chain uses TRBV7-9 with TRBJ1-1, with D maybe TRBD1 (6 bases). The CDR3 length is 15 residues. Germline CDR1 reads SEHNR; CDR2 reads FQNEAQ (reference sequence). V dropped 4 bases and J dropped 4 bases, with 16 bases sitting between them. The CDR3 is CASSSWRGAGTEAFF. The CDR3 bases are TGTGCCAGCAGCTCTTGGCGGGGGGCAGGCACTGAAGCTTTCTTT.

This chain connects TRBV7-2 to TRBJ1-1, with TRBD1 matching 9 bases. Germline V CDR1 and CDR2: SGHTA, FQGNSA. The J segment lost 0 bases and the V segment lost 3 bases, leaving 2 bases of the junction unmatched. This CDR3 has 15 amino acids. CDR3: CASSFRTGVNTEAFF. The CDR3, as DNA: TGTGCCAGCAGCTTTCGGACAGGGGTGAACACTGAAGCTTTCTTT.

The J gene is TRBJ2-1, the V gene TRBV7-9; D is possibly TRBD1 (6 bases). Germline-derived CDR1 and CDR2 are SEHNR and FQNEAQ (reference sequence). V was cut by 4 bases and J by 6 bases, with 7 bases left in between. The CDR3 extends over 12 amino acids. The CDR3 is CASSWTVNEQFF. CDR3 sequence (DNA): TGTGCCAGCAGCTGGACAGTCAATGAGCAGTTCTTC.

The chain is built from TRBV19 and TRBJ2-3; tentative D call: TRBD2 (6 bases). The CDR3 has 15 amino acids. V was shortened by 2 bases and J by 1 base, with 10 bases between the two germline ends. Per germline, CDR1 LNHDA and CDR2 SQIVND (reference sequence). This CDR3 reads CASSISRGGTDTQYF. CDR3 nucleotides: TGTGCCAGTAGTATATCGCGGGGAGGCACAGATACGCAGTATTTT.

V is TRBV6-1 and J is TRBJ1-2; tentative D call: TRBD1 (6 bases). Germline V gene data show CDR1 as MNHNS and CDR2 as SASEGT. The CDR3 loop spans 14 amino acids. Trimming pared 10 bases from V and 3 bases from J, leaving 18 bases between. This CDR3 is CATDTPGAYYGYTF. Here the CDR3 DNA reads TGTGCCACAGACACCCCAGGGGCATACTATGGCTACACCTTC.

V is TRBV7-6 and J is TRBJ2-5; 9 bases align to TRBD2. The V gene's germline CDR1 is SGHVS and CDR2 FNYEAQ. Losses at the gene ends were 6 bases for V and 5 bases for J; bases not matched to a gene: 7. This CDR3 has 14 amino acids. CDR3 loop: CASSIAGVKETQYF. The DNA of the CDR3 is TGTGCCAGCAGTATAGCGGGAGTTAAGGAGACCCAGTACTTC. The whole variable domain, remainder taken from reference TRBV7-6 and TRBJ2-5, is GAGVSQSPRYKVTKRGQDVALRCDPISGHVSLYWYRQALGQGPEFLTYFNYEAQQDKSGLPNDRFSAERPEGSISTLTIQRTEQRDSAMYRCASSIAGVKETQYFGPGTRLLVL.

This chain connects TRBV6-4 to TRBJ1-2; a weak D match, TRBD1 (5 bases). The CDR3 sequence is 16 residues long. Germline V gene lookup returns CDR1 MRHNA and CDR2 SNTAGT. Between the trimmed V and J ends, which lost 7 bases and 4 bases, there was a span of 22 bases. The CDR3 DNA reads as TGTGCCAGCAAAGGTTACAGGAGGGATGGACCCTATGGCTACACCTTC. Translation gives CASKGYRRDGPYGYTF.

The chain combines TRBV5-6 with TRBJ2-1, with a tentative D call TRBD1 (6 bases). Germline CDR1 is SGHDT and CDR2 is YYEEEE. V shed 1 base and J shed 5 bases, with 13 bases lying between them. The CDR3 extends over 15 amino acids. The CDR3 loop reads CASSLFGTRNNEQFF. CDR3 nucleotides: TGTGCCAGCAGCTTGTTTGGGACAAGAAACAATGAGCAGTTCTTC.

The chain joins TRBV7-9 to TRBJ2-7; possible D gene TRBD1, 6 bases. Germline CDR1 is SEHNR and CDR2 is FQNEAQ (reference sequence). The CDR3 has 12 amino acids. Trimming shortened V by 1 base and J by 9 bases, and 10 bases separated the two germline ends. Here the CDR3 DNA reads TGTGCCAGCAGCTTAGACAGGGTCGGGCAGTACTTC. Its translation is CASSLDRVGQYF.

The sample holds a few counts of this clone. This chain joins TRBV2 and TRBJ1-3, with D unclear. V gave up 3 bases and J gave up 4 bases, with 10 bases separating them. The CDR3 spans 14 residues. The germline CDR1 and CDR2 sequences are SNHLY and FYNNEI. The DNA for the CDR3 is TGTGCCAGCAGTGATGAGGCCAGAGGAAACACCATATATTTT. Translated: CASSDEARGNTIYF.

The chain joins TRBV6-1 to TRBJ1-1; tentatively, D is TRBD1 (6 bases). Looked up from germline, CDR1 is MNHNS and CDR2 is SASEGT. This CDR3 contains 14 residues. Trimming took 6 bases from V and 1 from J, leaving 12 bases between them. DNA of the CDR3: TGTGCCAGCAGCCGACAGGAACCGAACACTGAAGCTTTCTTT. Residues: CASSRQEPNTEAFF.

The chain is built from TRBV10-3 and TRBJ2-3, with no clear D. The germline V gene encodes CDR1 ENHRY and CDR2 SYGVKD. The CDR3 has 12 residues. V was shortened by 2 bases and J by 3 bases, with 3 bases between the two germline ends. The CDR3 is CAISETTDTQYF. CDR3 DNA: TGTGCCATCAGTGAGACAACAGATACGCAGTATTTT.

This chain joins TRBV5-1 and TRBJ1-2; TRBD1 matches 10 bases. V gave up 4 bases and J gave up 4 bases; unmatched junction bases: 4. The CDR3 has 14 amino acids. Germline loops: CDR1 SGHRS, CDR2 YFSETQ. CDR3 loop: CASSPRQGAYGYTF. CDR3 DNA: TGCGCCAGCAGCCCGAGACAGGGGGCCTATGGCTACACCTTC.

The rearrangement links TRBV18 to TRBJ2-7, with a weak D call TRBD2 (7 bases). CDR3 size: 13 residues. CDR1 and CDR2 from the germline V gene are KGHSH and LQKENI. Deletions cut 1 base from V and 7 bases from J, with 11 bases between. Here the CDR3 reads CASSPQGGSEQYF. In DNA, the CDR3 is TGTGCCAGCTCACCACAGGGGGGGTCTGAGCAGTACTTC.

The chain recombines TRBV10-3 with TRBJ2-1; 9 nucleotides line up with TRBD2. CDR3 length: 17 amino acids. V shed 0 bases, J shed 7 bases, and the junction held 10 bases outside the gene matches. Germline V gives CDR1 ENHRY, CDR2 SYGVKD. Here the CDR3 reads CAISESPVAGVGNEQFF. CDR3 nucleotide sequence: TGTGCCATCAGTGAGTCGCCGGTAGCGGGAGTAGGGAATGAGCAGTTCTTC.

The gene calls are TRBV15 and TRBJ1-3; D call uncertain. Germline CDR1 and CDR2: LNHNV and YYDKDF (reference sequence). This CDR3 contains 16 residues. Between the trimmed V and J ends, which lost 0 bases and 0 bases, there was a span of 9 bases. CDR3 DNA: TGTGCCACCAGCAGAGAGCAGTTAGCCTCTGGAAACACCATATATTTT. This encodes CATSREQLASGNTIYF.

The rearrangement joins TRBV5-1 to TRBJ2-3; D perhaps matches TRBD1 (5 bases). Trimming stripped 0 bases from V and 2 bases from J, with 16 bases between. Germline lookup yields CDR1 SGHRS and CDR2 YFSETQ. CDR3 length equals 17 residues. The CDR3 spells CASSLGFAGPDTDTQYF. The CDR3 DNA reads TGCGCCAGCAGCTTGGGGTTCGCAGGGCCCGACACAGATACGCAGTATTTT.

The V and J genes are TRBV5-1 and TRBJ2-3, with D perhaps matching TRBD2 (6 bases). In germline, CDR1 is SGHRS, CDR2 YFSETQ. This CDR3 has 14 residues. Trimming pared 0 bases from V and 6 bases from J, leaving 11 bases between. The CDR3 DNA reads TGCGCCAGCAGCTTGGGGTTAGGAGGGGATACGCAGTATTTT. Amino acids: CASSLGLGGDTQYF.

The rearrangement joins TRBV6-5 to TRBJ1-5; D perhaps matches TRBD1 (6 bases). This CDR3 spans 14 amino acids. V dropped 2 bases and J dropped 8 bases, with 13 bases sitting between them. Germline V lookup: CDR1 MNHEY, CDR2 SVGAGI. In nucleotides, the CDR3 is TGTGCCAGCAGTTACATCGAATCAGGGGAGCCCCAGCATTTT. It encodes CASSYIESGEPQHF.